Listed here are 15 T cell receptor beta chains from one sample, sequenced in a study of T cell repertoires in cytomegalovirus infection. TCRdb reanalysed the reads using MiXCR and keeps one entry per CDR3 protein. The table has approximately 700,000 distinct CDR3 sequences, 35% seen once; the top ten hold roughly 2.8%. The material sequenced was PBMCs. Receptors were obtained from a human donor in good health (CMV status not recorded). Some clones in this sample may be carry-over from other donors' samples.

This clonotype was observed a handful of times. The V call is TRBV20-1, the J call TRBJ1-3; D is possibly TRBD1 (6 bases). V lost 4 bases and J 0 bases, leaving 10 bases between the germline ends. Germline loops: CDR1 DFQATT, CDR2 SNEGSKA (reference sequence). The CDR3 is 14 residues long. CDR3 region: CSATHRVSGNTIYF. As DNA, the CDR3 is TGCAGTGCTACCCACAGGGTCTCTGGAAACACCATATATTTT.

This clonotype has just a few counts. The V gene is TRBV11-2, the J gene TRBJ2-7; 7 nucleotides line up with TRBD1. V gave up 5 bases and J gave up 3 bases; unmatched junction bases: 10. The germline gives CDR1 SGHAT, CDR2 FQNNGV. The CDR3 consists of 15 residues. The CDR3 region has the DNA TGTGCCAGCAGCACGACGACAGGGACGAGCTACGAGCAGTACTTC. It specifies CASSTTTGTSYEQYF.

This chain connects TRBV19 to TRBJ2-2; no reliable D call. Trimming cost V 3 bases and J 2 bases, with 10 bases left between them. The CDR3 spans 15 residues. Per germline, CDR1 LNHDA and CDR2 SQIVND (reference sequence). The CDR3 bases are TGTGCCAGTAGTATCAGGTCGTTAAACACCGGGGAGCTGTTTTTT. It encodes CASSIRSLNTGELFF.

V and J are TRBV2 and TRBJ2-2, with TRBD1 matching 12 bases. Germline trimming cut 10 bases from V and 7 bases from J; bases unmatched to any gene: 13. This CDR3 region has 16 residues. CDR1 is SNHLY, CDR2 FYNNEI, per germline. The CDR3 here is CAIAGGDRGHSGELFF. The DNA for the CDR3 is TGTGCCATCGCGGGCGGGGACAGGGGGCATAGCGGGGAGCTGTTTTTT.

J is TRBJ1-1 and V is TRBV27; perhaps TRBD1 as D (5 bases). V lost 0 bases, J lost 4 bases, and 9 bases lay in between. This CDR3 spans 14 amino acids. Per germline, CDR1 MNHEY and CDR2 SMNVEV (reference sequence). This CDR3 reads CASSLSDGGTEAFF. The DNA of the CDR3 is TGTGCCAGCAGTTTATCTGACGGGGGCACTGAAGCTTTCTTT.

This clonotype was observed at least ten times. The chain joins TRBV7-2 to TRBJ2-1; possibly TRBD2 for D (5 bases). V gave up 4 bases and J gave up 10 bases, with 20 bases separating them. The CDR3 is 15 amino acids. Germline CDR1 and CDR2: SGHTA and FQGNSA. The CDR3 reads CASSWQLLASREQFF. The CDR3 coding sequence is TGTGCCAGCAGCTGGCAACTCCTAGCTAGCAGGGAGCAGTTCTTC.

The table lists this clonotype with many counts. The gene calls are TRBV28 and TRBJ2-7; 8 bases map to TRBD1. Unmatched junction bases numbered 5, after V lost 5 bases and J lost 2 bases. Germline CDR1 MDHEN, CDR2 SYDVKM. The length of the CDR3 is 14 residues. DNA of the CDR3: TGTGCCAGCAGTGCGGACAGGGTTCCCTACGAGCAGTACTTC. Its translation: CASSADRVPYEQYF.

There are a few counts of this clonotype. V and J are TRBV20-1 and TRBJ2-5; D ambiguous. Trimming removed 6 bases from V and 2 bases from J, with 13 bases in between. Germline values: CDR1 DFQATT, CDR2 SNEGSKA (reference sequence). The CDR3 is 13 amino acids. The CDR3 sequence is CSARYEVQETQYF. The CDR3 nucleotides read TGCAGTGCGCGATATGAGGTGCAAGAGACCCAGTACTTC.

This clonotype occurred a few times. CDR3 nucleotide sequence: TGCGCCAGCTCCACCGATAGGAGGGTCGATGAGCAGTTCTTC. Translation gives CASSTDRRVDEQFF. This chain joins TRBV10-1 and TRBJ2-1; D may be TRBD2 (6 bases). The CDR3 loop spans 14 amino acids. Trimming left V 8 bases short and J 8 bases short, with 19 bases between. Germline V gene data show CDR1 as WNHNN and CDR2 as SYGVQD (reference sequence).

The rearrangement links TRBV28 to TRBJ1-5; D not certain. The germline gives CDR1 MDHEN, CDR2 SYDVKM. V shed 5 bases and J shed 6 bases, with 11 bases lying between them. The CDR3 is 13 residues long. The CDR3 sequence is CASSAEVGQPQHF. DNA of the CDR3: TGTGCCAGCAGTGCTGAGGTGGGTCAGCCCCAGCATTTT. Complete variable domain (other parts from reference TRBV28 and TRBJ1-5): DVKVTQSSRYLVKRTGEKVFLECVQDMDHENMFWYRQDPGLGLRLIYFSYDVKMKEKGDIPEGYSVSREKKERFSLILESASTNQTSMYLCASSAEVGQPQHFGDGTRLSIL.

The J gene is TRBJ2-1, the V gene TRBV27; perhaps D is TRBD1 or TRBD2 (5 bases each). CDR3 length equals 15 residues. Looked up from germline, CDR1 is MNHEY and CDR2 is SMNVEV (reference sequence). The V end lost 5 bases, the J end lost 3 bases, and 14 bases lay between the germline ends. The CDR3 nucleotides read TGTGCCAGCAGTCCGGGACCTCAGGGCTACAATGAGCAGTTCTTC. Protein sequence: CASSPGPQGYNEQFF.

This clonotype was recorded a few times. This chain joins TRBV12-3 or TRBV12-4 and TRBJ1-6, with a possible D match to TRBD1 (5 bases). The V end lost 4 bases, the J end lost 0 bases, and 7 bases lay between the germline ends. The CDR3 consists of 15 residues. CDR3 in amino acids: CASSSDSSYNSPLHF. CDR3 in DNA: TGTGCCAGCAGTTCTGACAGCTCCTATAATTCACCCCTCCACTTT.

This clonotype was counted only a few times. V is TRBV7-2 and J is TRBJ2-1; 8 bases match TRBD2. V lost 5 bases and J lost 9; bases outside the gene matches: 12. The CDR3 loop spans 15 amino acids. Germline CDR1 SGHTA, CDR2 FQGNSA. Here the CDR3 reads CASSKRTGGPPEQFF. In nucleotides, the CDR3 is TGTGCCAGCAGCAAACGAACGGGAGGGCCACCTGAGCAGTTCTTC.

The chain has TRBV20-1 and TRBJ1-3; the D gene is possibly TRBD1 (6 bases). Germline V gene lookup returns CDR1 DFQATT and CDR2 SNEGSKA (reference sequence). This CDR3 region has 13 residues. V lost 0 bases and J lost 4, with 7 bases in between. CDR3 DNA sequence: TGCAGTGCTAGAGAAGGGACAGGAAACACCATATATTTT. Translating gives CSAREGTGNTIYF.

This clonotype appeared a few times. CDR3 amino acids: CASSLDQTVRSYTF. In nucleotides, the CDR3 is TGTGCCAGCAGCTTGGATCAGACAGTCAGAAGCTACACCTTC. The V call is TRBV5-6, the J call TRBJ1-2, with TRBD1 as a possible D gene (5 bases). Germline loops: CDR1 SGHDT, CDR2 YYEEEE. V lost 0 bases and J 9 bases, leaving 15 bases between the germline ends. This CDR3 comprises 14 residues.